The T cell receptor beta chain under discussion was sequenced for a study of CD8+CD57+ T cells in acquired aplastic anemia. Study-wide context: DNA recovered from sorted CD4+ and CD8+ cells had a mean of about 3 ug.

The V gene's germline CDR1 is MNHNS and CDR2 SASEGT. The CDR3 is 15 amino acids. Trimming stripped 6 bases from V and 14 bases from J, with 23 bases between. General study points: Patients and controls turned out to have twenty-nine CD8+ CDR3 sequences in common.

This clonotype was recorded at least ten times. Its antigen is unknown. It was patients with CD8+CD57+ cell expansion by flow cytometry who were chosen for sequencing. Patients had undergone no therapy by the time their blood was sampled. Genomic DNA, the template, was used for profiling of the TCR beta VDJ and CDR3. TCRdb used MiXCR to reprocess the reads, holding one entry per CDR3 protein. The sample consists of just over 450,000 distinct CDR3 sequences, approximately 33% of them appearing once. The sequence was obtained from a human donor with aplastic anemia. The gene calls are TRBV6-1 and TRBJ1-6; D is unresolved. Sequencing used sorted CD4+, CD8+, or CD8+CD57+ T cells (not recorded which) from PBMCs. The DNA of the CDR3 is TGTGCCAGCAGCTTTTCTCATCGGACGGAGGGATCCCTCCACTTT. The encoded protein is CASSFSHRTEGSLHF.